This TCR beta chain is from a study of cytomegalovirus exposure and HLA in healthy donors. PCR primers comprised 60 Vbeta and 13 Jbeta primers. Generated by immunoSEQ multiplex PCR, the TCRdb table keeps only in-frame clones and is missing some. Of a few hundred thousand clones listed, about 90% were seen once; the top ten hold about 2%. Concerning this clone: A junction boundary mismatches the germline segment, possibly from a read error.

The length of the CDR3 is 13 residues. CDR1 and CDR2 from the germline V gene are SGHRS and YFSETQ. The chain is built from TRBV5-1 and TRBJ2-7; 9 positions agree with TRBD1. Sample: PBMCs. The receptor comes from a woman in her late teens or twenties in good health and CMV-seronegative. DNA for the CDR3: TGCGCCAGCAGCTTAACAGGGGGCGCTCCCAATCACTTC. Its protein is CASSLTGGAPNHF.